This T cell receptor (beta chain) came from a study of control samples from healthy donors and cancer patients. The V gene lost 3 bases and the J gene lost 2 bases, with 20 bases spanning the gap. The V gene's germline CDR1 is SGHVS and CDR2 FNYEAQ. This CDR3 has 17 amino acids. Some clones are missing from TCRdb's copy, which holds only in-frame ones; the method was immunoSEQ multiplex PCR. Of around 110,000 clones in the sample, 75% to 90% were seen once. The sequenced sample was PBMCs. The chain couples TRBV7-6 to TRBJ2-7; maybe TRBD1 (5 bases). The TCR comes from a woman in her forties or fifties with colorectal cancer. The CDR3 protein is CASSLMTAPQRPYEQYF. The CDR3 coding sequence is TGTGCCAGCAGCTTGATGACAGCACCCCAACGCCCCTACGAGCAGTACTTC.